Each of the 18 T cell receptor beta chains below was sequenced from the same sample in a study of Ad26.COV2.S vaccination and SARS-CoV-2 variants. Produced via immunoSEQ multiplex PCR; TCRdb's table is partial and in-frame only. The sample holds 250,000 or so clones, about 83% seen once. Treatment in this sample: roughly 19 received Ad26.COV2.S at low or high dose, single or two shots; 5 received placebo; per-sample allocation not given. Specimen acquisition occurred on day 63 following the initial vaccine or placebo injection. This sample comprised peripheral blood, obtained in a trial of Ad26.COV2.S vaccine versus placebo. These receptors were taken from a person between 18 and 65 years old who received the Ad26.COV2.S COVID-19 vaccine or a placebo.

The V gene is TRBV4-3, the J gene TRBJ1-2, with D possibly being TRBD1 (5 bases). Per germline, CDR1 LGHNA and CDR2 YSLEER. V shed 0 bases and J shed 1 base, with 9 bases lying between them. CDR3 length equals 15 residues. This chain's CDR3 is CASSQDGTFNYGYTF. In DNA, the CDR3 is TGCGCCAGCAGCCAAGATGGGACGTTTAACTATGGCTACACCTTC.

This clone was seen just once. Here the CDR3 DNA reads TGTGCCAGCAGCCCCTGGGGACAGGGTTACACTGAAGCTTTCTTT. Its protein is CASSPWGQGYTEAFF. The chain combines TRBV2 with TRBJ1-1; 9 bases map to TRBD1. Germline trimming cut 6 bases from V and 3 bases from J; bases unmatched to any gene: 8. This CDR3 is 15 amino acids long. Germline values: CDR1 SNHLY, CDR2 FYNNEI.

This clone was recorded many times. This sequence joins TRBV29-1 and TRBJ2-2; no firm D call. The germline CDR1 and CDR2 sequences are SQVTM and ANQGSEA. There are 12 residues in the CDR3. V lost 6 bases to trimming and J lost 4 bases, with 9 bases between them. CDR3 loop: CSVRLGTGELFF. The CDR3 DNA is TGCAGCGTACGATTGGGCACCGGGGAGCTGTTTTTT.

In this sample, this clone turned up a few times. The gene calls are TRBV4-2 and TRBJ2-5; 7 positions agree with TRBD2. From germline, CDR1 is LGHNA and CDR2 YNFKEQ. J lost 2 bases, V lost 4 bases, and 13 bases had no gene match. The CDR3 spans 17 residues. The CDR3 is CASSPQTGTNYQETQYF. DNA of the CDR3: TGTGCCAGCAGCCCCCAAACCGGGACTAACTATCAAGAGACCCAGTACTTC.

This clone was counted only a few times. The rearrangement joins TRBV7-3 to TRBJ2-3; D tentatively reads TRBD1 or TRBD2 (5 bases each). CDR1 is SGHTA, CDR2 FQGTGA, per germline. Trimming pared 0 bases from V and 1 base from J, leaving 17 bases between. The CDR3 totals 18 residues. The CDR3, as DNA: TGTGCCAGCAGCTTAACGAGCTCGGGTGGGGGTGGCACAGATACGCAGTATTTT. This translates into CASSLTSSGGGGTDTQYF.

The chain links TRBV4-3 to TRBJ2-2, with no clear D. V lost 2 bases, J lost 5 bases, and 12 bases lay in between. The germline gives CDR1 LGHNA, CDR2 YSLEER. This CDR3 spans 15 amino acids. Written as DNA, the CDR3 is TGCGCCAGCAGCCAAACAGCGCGAGCGACCGGGGAGCTGTTTTTT. Its translation: CASSQTARATGELFF.

The chain carries TRBV4-2 and TRBJ1-2; D gene unclear. The V end lost 4 bases, the J end lost 5 bases, and 23 bases lay between the germline ends. From germline, CDR1 is LGHNA and CDR2 YNFKEQ. The CDR3 loop spans 17 amino acids. The CDR3 region is CASSPPHGEESEYGYTF. DNA of the CDR3: TGTGCCAGCAGCCCGCCCCATGGCGAGGAGTCAGAGTATGGCTACACCTTC.

The rearrangement joins TRBV4-2 to TRBJ1-5; D is uncertain. In germline, CDR1 is LGHNA, CDR2 YNFKEQ. The V end was cut by 0 bases, the J end by 0 bases, with 6 bases between. The CDR3 has 15 amino acids. CDR3 sequence (DNA): TGTGCCAGCAGCCAAGAAGGTAATAGCAATCAGCCCCAGCATTTT. Protein: CASSQEGNSNQPQHF.

The chain uses TRBV3-1 (or the pseudogene TRBV3-2) and TRBJ1-1; D gene unclear. The CDR3 spans 12 residues. Trimming took off 3 bases at V and 6 bases at J, with 8 bases between the two ends. Germline CDR1 is LGHDT and CDR2 is YNNKEL (reference sequence). CDR3 sequence: CASSQLQAEAFF. The CDR3 DNA reads as TGTGCCAGCAGCCAGCTGCAAGCTGAAGCTTTCTTT.

This clone was recorded only once. This chain links TRBV27 with TRBJ2-7; 8 nucleotides agree with TRBD2. The J segment lost 7 bases and the V segment lost 0 bases, leaving 5 bases of the junction unmatched. The CDR3 contains 14 residues. The germline CDR1 and CDR2 sequences are MNHEY and SMNVEV (reference sequence). Written as DNA, the CDR3 is TGTGCCAGCAGTTTATCTAGCGGGACCCCTGAGCAGTACGTC. Residues: CASSLSSGTPEQYV.

J is TRBJ2-3 and V is TRBV27; D not certain. Between the trimmed V and J ends, which lost 0 bases and 0 bases, there was a span of 7 bases. CDR3 length: 15 residues. Germline V gene sequence: CDR1 MNHEY, CDR2 SMNVEV (reference sequence). The chain's CDR3 is CASSLSRASTDTQYF. DNA of the CDR3: TGTGCCAGCAGTTTATCACGGGCTAGCACAGATACGCAGTATTTT.

In its sample, this clone was seen a few times. The chain carries TRBV6-1 and TRBJ1-1; the D gene is possibly TRBD1 (5 bases). V lost 2 bases, J lost 0 bases, and 7 bases lay in between. The CDR3 extends over 14 amino acids. Germline CDR1 reads MNHNS; CDR2 reads SASEGT. As DNA, the CDR3 is TGTGCCAGCAGTGAATGGGGCATGAACACTGAAGCTTTCTTT. Translating it yields CASSEWGMNTEAFF.

The J gene is TRBJ1-2, the V gene TRBV6-2 or TRBV6-3, with D possibly being TRBD1 (6 bases). Germline CDR1 and CDR2: MNHEY and SVGEGT. The CDR3 runs to 13 residues. V lost 0 bases to trimming and J lost 8 bases, with 10 bases between them. The CDR3 loop reads CASSYSRGRGYTF. DNA for the CDR3: TGTGCCAGCAGTTACTCCCGGGGGCGAGGCTACACCTTC.

V usage is TRBV4-1 and J usage is TRBJ1-4; D is undetermined. The germline CDR1 and CDR2 sequences are MGHRA and YSYEKL. The CDR3 extends over 12 amino acids. Trimming cost V 1 base and J 6 bases, with 3 bases left between them. In DNA, the CDR3 is TGCGCCAGCAGCCAAGTCGATGAAAAACTGTTTTTT. Amino acids: CASSQVDEKLFF.

The chain couples TRBV30 to TRBJ2-4; D is tentatively TRBD1 or TRBD2 (5 bases each). The CDR3 covers 14 residues. The V end was cut by 3 bases, the J end by 8 bases, with 17 bases between. Per the germline V gene, CDR1 is GTSNPN and CDR2 is SVGIG (reference sequence). Written as DNA, the CDR3 is TGTGCCTGGAGCTCAGGTCAGGGACCGGACATTCAGTACTTC. Its translation: CAWSSGQGPDIQYF. Full variable domain (remainder filled in from reference TRBV30 and TRBJ2-4): SQTIHQWPATLVQPVGSPLSLECTVEGTSNPNLYWYRQAAGRGLQLLFYSVGIGQISSEVPQNLSASRPQDRQFILSSKKLLLSDSGFYLCAWSSGQGPDIQYFGAGTRLSVL.

The CDR3 nucleotides read TGTGCCAGCAGTGAACTAGCGGGAGCCCAAGAGACCCAGTACTTC. This translates into CASSELAGAQETQYF. The V gene is TRBV6-1, the J gene TRBJ2-5, with 10 bases fitting TRBD2. Per the germline V gene, CDR1 is MNHNS and CDR2 is SASEGT. J lost 1 base, V lost 2 bases, and 1 base had no gene match. The CDR3 runs to 15 residues.

The gene calls are TRBV4-3 and TRBJ2-3; 7 bases fit TRBD2. This CDR3 is built from 17 residues. The V gene's germline CDR1 is LGHNA and CDR2 YSLEER. V dropped 0 bases and J dropped 3; count of bases not matched to a gene: 9. The CDR3 region has the DNA TGCGCCAGCAGCCAAGATCGGGGGTGGGGACTAACAGATACGCAGTATTTT. Its protein is CASSQDRGWGLTDTQYF.

The CDR3 loop is CASSQTTDYGYTF. The CDR3 DNA sequence: TGCGCCAGCAGCCAAACTACAGACTATGGCTACACCTTC. The chain links TRBV5-1 to TRBJ1-2; D call uncertain. Germline assignment: CDR1 SGHRS and CDR2 YFSETQ. Trimming stripped 4 bases from V and 3 bases from J, with 10 bases between. The CDR3 loop spans 13 amino acids.